This T cell receptor beta chain was identified in a study of shared clonotypes between healthy human individuals. Study as a whole: With ages of 18 to 49, the donors were two women and a few men.

On this clone: Its target is unknown.

CD45RO-negative CD8 cells positively selected for CCR7 made up the naive population, which excluded terminally differentiated effector memory CD45RA+ cells. General study points: The sampled material consisted only of blood, and tissue repertoires are likely to differ. The generation probabilities recorded for non-shared clonotypes fell below those of clonotypes shared by all four donors.

As originally analysed: Filtering of immunoSEQ junctional sequences could not match full-length read filtering. The assay was immunoSEQ multiplex PCR, and TCRdb's table has in-frame clones only and misses some. The V and J calls and clone size come from that table; D and trimming were worked out from the DNA. The sample has about 750,000 clones, 80% to 95% seen once. Germline V gene sequence: CDR1 SGHRS, CDR2 YFSETQ. The ends lost 1 base at V and 3 bases at J; junction bases unmatched: 5. The CDR3 totals 16 residues. The V and J genes are TRBV5-1 and TRBJ2-7; TRBD2 matches 12 bases. The sequencing sample was made of naive CD8+ T cells sorted from blood. The sequence was collected from a man between 25 and 39 years old in good health. The CDR3 DNA follows: TGCGCCAGCAGCTTGTCAACTAGCGGGAGGAACTACGAGCAGTACTTC. As protein: CASSLSTSGRNYEQYF.